This passage covers 20 T cell receptor beta chains from one sample sequenced in a study of blood T cell repertoires in COVID-19. Using immunoSEQ multiplex PCR, the repertoire was profiled, and TCRdb retains in-frame clones only, with some absent. This sample has some 54,000 clones, with 75% to 90% found just once. The specimen sequenced was peripheral blood. The receptors shown here come from a woman aged 60-75 years with acute or convalescent COVID-19.

CDR3 region: CASSLSRDRVDDQPQHF. CDR3 DNA: TGTGCCAGCAGCTTATCCCGAGACAGGGTCGATGATCAGCCCCAGCATTTT. V and J are TRBV11-3 and TRBJ1-5; 7 nucleotides line up with TRBD1. This CDR3 has 17 amino acids. Trimming at V came to 2 bases and at J to 5 bases, leaving 12 bases not matched to a gene. Germline lookup yields CDR1 SGHNT and CDR2 YENEEA. The complete variable domain, with remaining parts taken from reference TRBV11-3 and TRBJ1-5, reads EAGVVQSPRYKIIEKKQPVAFWCNPISGHNTLYWYLQNLGQGPELLIRYENEEAVDDSQLPKDRFSAERLKGVDSTLKIQPAELGDSAVYLCASSLSRDRVDDQPQHFGDGTRLSIL.

This chain joins TRBV13 and TRBJ2-5, with 7 bases lining up with TRBD2. Trimming at V came to 5 bases and at J to 5 bases, leaving 17 bases not matched to a gene. The germline gives CDR1 PRHDT, CDR2 FYEKMQ (reference sequence). The CDR3 consists of 17 residues. The CDR3 sequence is CASSIQPAGRDYETQYF. For the CDR3, the DNA is TGTGCCAGCAGCATACAACCAGCGGGGAGGGACTATGAGACCCAGTACTTC.

V gene TRBV6-5 combines with J gene TRBJ1-5; D call uncertain. The CDR3 totals 12 residues. The germline gives CDR1 MNHEY, CDR2 SVGAGI. V was trimmed by 6 bases and J by 9 bases, leaving 12 bases between them. CDR3 in amino acids: CASSGRSLPQHF. As DNA, the CDR3 is TGTGCCAGCAGCGGAAGGAGTCTGCCCCAGCATTTT.

This clone was counted once. The rearrangement links TRBV6-1 to TRBJ2-1; 9 bases agree with TRBD1. The junction had 1 base not matched to a gene; V was cut back by 1 base and J by 3 bases. CDR1 and CDR2 (germline): MNHNS, SASEGT. The CDR3 is 15 amino acids. The CDR3 loop is CASSEETGGYNEQFF. DNA of the CDR3: TGTGCCAGCAGTGAAGAGACAGGGGGCTACAATGAGCAGTTCTTC.

Only one count was recorded for this clone. The V gene is TRBV12-2, the J gene TRBJ2-3; the listed D gene, TRBD2, was not tested against the DNA. TRBV12-2 is described as a pseudogene. CDR3 length: 15 residues. The CDR3 protein is CASRVRRRSTDTQYF. CDR3 DNA sequence: TGTGCAAGTCGCGTCCGGCGGCGTTCCACAGATACGCAGTATTTT.

The V call is TRBV6-5, the J call TRBJ2-2; the D gene is possibly TRBD1 (6 bases). The V gene lost 6 bases and the J gene lost 5 bases, with 13 bases spanning the gap. Germline CDR1 reads MNHEY; CDR2 reads SVGAGI. The CDR3 length is 14 residues. This chain's CDR3 is CASSTTGATGELFF. In nucleotides, the CDR3 is TGTGCCAGCAGCACGACAGGTGCAACCGGGGAGCTGTTTTTT.

This chain uses TRBV12-3 or TRBV12-4 with TRBJ1-1; 10 nucleotides align to TRBD1. The CDR3 is made up of 13 amino acids. The trim removed 6 bases at V and 6 bases at J, leaving 4 bases unmatched. The CDR3 region is CASRTGGAPEAFF. The CDR3 DNA reads TGTGCCAGCAGGACAGGGGGCGCTCCTGAAGCTTTCTTT.

The chain combines TRBV19 with TRBJ1-5; D is undetermined. Trimming removed 9 bases at V and 1 base at J, with 16 bases between. Germline V gene sequence: CDR1 LNHDA, CDR2 SQIVND (reference sequence). The CDR3 extends over 15 amino acids. CDR3 protein: CAREGRGPSNQPQHF. CDR3 nucleotides: TGTGCCAGAGAGGGTCGGGGTCCAAGCAATCAGCCCCAGCATTTT. Looking up the rest from reference TRBV19 and TRBJ1-5 gives the full variable domain: DGGITQSPKYLFRKEGQNVTLSCEQNLNHDAMYWYRQDPGQGLRLIYYSQIVNDFQKGDIAEGYSVSREKKESFPLTVTSAQKNPTAFYLCAREGRGPSNQPQHFGDGTRLSIL.

The chain carries TRBV2 and TRBJ1-1; D is unresolved. CDR3 length: 11 amino acids. The V gene lost 4 bases and the J gene lost 5 bases, with 5 bases spanning the gap. Germline V gene data show CDR1 as SNHLY and CDR2 as FYNNEI. The CDR3 sequence is CASSGRTEAFF. CDR3 bases: TGTGCCAGCAGTGGGAGAACTGAAGCTTTCTTT.

The chain recombines TRBV2 with TRBJ1-6, with 9 positions matching TRBD1. The length of the CDR3 is 13 residues. In germline, CDR1 is SNHLY, CDR2 FYNNEI. V trimming: 8 bases; J trimming: 9 bases; junction bases outside the gene matches: 5. The CDR3 loop reads CASHGQGTSPLHF. CDR3 DNA sequence: TGTGCCAGCCATGGACAGGGGACTTCACCCCTCCACTTT.

This clone was seen a few times. CDR3 protein: CASSTTFQANYGYTF. CDR3 coding DNA: TGTGCCAGTAGTACTACCTTCCAGGCTAACTATGGCTACACCTTC. The J gene is TRBJ1-2, the V gene TRBV19; D uncertain. Trimming took off 4 bases at V and 0 bases at J, with 12 bases between the two ends. CDR3 size: 15 residues. Germline V gene lookup returns CDR1 LNHDA and CDR2 SQIVND (reference sequence).

This clone was observed once. The rearrangement links TRBV4-1 to TRBJ1-4; D call uncertain. The CDR3 is 13 amino acids. Germline CDR1 is MGHRA and CDR2 is YSYEKL. The V and J ends lost 1 base and 6 bases respectively, with 6 bases between them. CDR3 region: CASSQGQDEKLFF. The CDR3 bases are TGCGCCAGCAGCCAAGGGCAGGATGAAAAACTGTTTTTT.

V usage is TRBV5-1 and J usage is TRBJ1-2, with 8 bases lining up with TRBD1. CDR1 is SGHRS, CDR2 YFSETQ, per germline. J gave up 1 base and V 4 bases, and 12 bases lay outside the gene matches. The CDR3 is 17 amino acids. The CDR3 nucleotides read TGCGCCAGCAGCCCGCCTCGGACAGGGATCTTTAACTATGGCTACACCTTC. Translating it yields CASSPPRTGIFNYGYTF. Full variable domain (outside the CDR3, taken from reference TRBV5-1 and TRBJ1-2): KAGVTQTPRYLIKTRGQQVTLSCSPISGHRSVSWYQQTPGQGLQFLFEYFSETQRNKGNFPGRFSGRQFSNSRSEMNVSTLELGDSALYLCASSPPRTGIFNYGYTFGSGTRLTVV.

This rearrangement joins TRBV10-3 to TRBJ1-1; TRBD1 is a possible D gene (6 bases). The V gene lost 7 bases and the J gene lost 0 bases, with 9 bases spanning the gap. In germline, CDR1 is ENHRY, CDR2 SYGVKD. This CDR3 is built from 13 residues. CDR3 nucleotide sequence: TGTGCCATCACGCGACAGGTGAACACTGAAGCTTTCTTT. It translates to CAITRQVNTEAFF.

The chain is built from TRBV18 and TRBJ1-1; weak D call: TRBD1 (5 bases). Germline loops: CDR1 KGHSH, CDR2 LQKENI. The CDR3 loop spans 18 amino acids. Trimming stripped 0 bases from V and 5 bases from J, with 22 bases between. The CDR3 region is CASSPPATASVFGTEAFF. In nucleotides, the CDR3 is TGTGCCAGCTCACCACCGGCGACAGCCTCCGTTTTTGGTACTGAAGCTTTCTTT.

As DNA, the CDR3 is TGTGCCACCAGCAGAGATCGTGCCGGGGGAGCTGAAGCTTTCTTT. Its protein is CATSRDRAGGAEAFF. The chain uses TRBV15 and TRBJ1-1; tentatively, D is TRBD1 (5 bases). The V end was cut by 0 bases, the J end by 6 bases, with 14 bases between. Germline-derived CDR1 and CDR2 are LNHNV and YYDKDF (reference sequence). The length of the CDR3 is 15 residues.

The rearrangement links TRBV27 to TRBJ2-7; TRBD2 agrees at 11 bases. From germline, CDR1 is MNHEY and CDR2 SMNVEV (reference sequence). V lost 5 bases to trimming and J lost 6 bases; unmatched junction nucleotides: 6. This CDR3 is built from 14 residues. The chain's CDR3 is CASSPTSGRGEQYF. CDR3 coding DNA: TGTGCCAGCAGTCCAACTAGCGGGAGAGGCGAGCAGTACTTC.

The rearrangement joins TRBV3-1 (or the pseudogene TRBV3-2) to TRBJ2-5, with D possibly TRBD1 on 6 matching bases. The CDR3 extends over 14 amino acids. V lost 6 bases and J 3 bases, leaving 14 bases between the germline ends. Germline CDR1 is LGHDT and CDR2 is YNNKEL (reference sequence). The CDR3 DNA is TGTGCCAGCAGGGATTTGACAGGTGAAGAGACCCAGTACTTC. It specifies CASRDLTGEETQYF.

This chain's CDR3 is CASSQDRFSNQPQHF. The CDR3 DNA sequence: TGTGCCAGCAGCCAAGATAGATTTAGCAATCAGCCCCAGCATTTT. The V gene is TRBV4-2, the J gene TRBJ1-5, with no clear D. The V end was cut by 0 bases, the J end by 0 bases, with 6 bases between. The CDR3 extends over 15 amino acids. CDR1 is LGHNA and CDR2 is YNFKEQ in the germline V gene.

V gene TRBV5-1 combines with J gene TRBJ1-1, with D possibly being TRBD1 (6 bases). The CDR3 covers 15 residues. V shed 0 bases and J shed 1 base, with 10 bases lying between them. Germline CDR1 reads SGHRS; CDR2 reads YFSETQ. CDR3 DNA sequence: TGCGCCAGCAGCTTGGGGACAGCTCCGAACACTGAAGCTTTCTTT. This gives the protein CASSLGTAPNTEAFF. Using reference TRBV5-1 and TRBJ1-1 for the parts outside the CDR3, the full variable domain is KAGVTQTPRYLIKTRGQQVTLSCSPISGHRSVSWYQQTPGQGLQFLFEYFSETQRNKGNFPGRFSGRQFSNSRSEMNVSTLELGDSALYLCASSLGTAPNTEAFFGQGTRLTVV.